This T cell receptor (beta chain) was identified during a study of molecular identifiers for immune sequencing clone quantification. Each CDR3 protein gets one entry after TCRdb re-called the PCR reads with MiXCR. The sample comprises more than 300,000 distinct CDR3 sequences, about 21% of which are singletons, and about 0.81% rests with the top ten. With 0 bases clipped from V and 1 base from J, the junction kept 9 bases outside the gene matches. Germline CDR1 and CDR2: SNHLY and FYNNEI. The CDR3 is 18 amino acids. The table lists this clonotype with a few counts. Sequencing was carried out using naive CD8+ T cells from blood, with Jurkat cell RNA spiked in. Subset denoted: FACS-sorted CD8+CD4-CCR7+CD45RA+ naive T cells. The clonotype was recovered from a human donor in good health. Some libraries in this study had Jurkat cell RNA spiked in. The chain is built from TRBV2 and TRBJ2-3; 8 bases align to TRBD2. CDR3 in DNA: TGTGCCAGCAGTGAAGCGCTTAGCGGGGTTGTCGGCACAGATACGCAGTATTTT. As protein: CASSEALSGVVGTDTQYF.